The entry below describes one TCR beta chain. The sample comes from a study of blood T cell repertoires in COVID-19. About the study: T cells, B-cell-depleted T cells, or PBMCs provided the cDNA or gDNA that served as material.

Trimming shortened V by 1 base and J by 3 bases, and 6 bases separated the two germline ends. Looked up from germline, CDR1 is SGHNT and CDR2 is YYREEE (reference sequence). This CDR3 comprises 13 residues. Clones were read by immunoSEQ multiplex PCR, and TCRdb kept only the in-frame ones, dropping some. The data contain 360,000 or so clones, about nine tenths of them singletons. The chain couples TRBV5-4 to TRBJ2-3; D is undetermined. The sample consisted of peripheral blood. This clonotype was sampled from a woman aged 55 to 70 with COVID-19, enrolled during active disease. This chain's CDR3 is CASSLTVTDTQYF. The CDR3 DNA reads as TGTGCCAGCAGCTTGACTGTTACAGATACGCAGTATTTT. The variable domain in full, completed from reference TRBV5-4 and TRBJ2-3, reads ETGVTQSPTHLIKTRGQQVTLRCSSQSGHNTVSWYQQALGQGPQFIFQYYREEENGRGNFPPRFSGLQFPNYSSELNVNALELDDSALYLCASSLTVTDTQYFGPGTRLTVL.